This TCR beta chain was recovered during a study of OX40 agonist ivuxolimab in advanced cancers. Study details: Partial responses were seen in three patients, one with hepatocellular carcinoma and two with cutaneous melanoma. The study, taken as a whole, reports: CD4+ and CD8+ T cells in blood underwent clonal expansion by week 6 at 0.1 to 3.0 mg/kg.

Clones were read by immunoSEQ multiplex PCR, and TCRdb kept only the in-frame ones, dropping some. Among some 68,000 clones listed, 65% to 90% were seen once. To note about this clone: Its target is not known.

V lost 0 bases and J 7 bases, leaving 6 bases between the germline ends. The CDR3 totals 13 residues. Germline V gene data show CDR1 as SEHNR and CDR2 as FQNEAQ (reference sequence). The specimen was CD4+ or CD8+ T cells sorted from blood, collected in a trial of the OX40 agonist ivuxolimab. This clonotype was sampled from an adult with an advanced solid tumor such as melanoma, head and neck, liver or kidney cancer. V gene TRBV7-9 combines with J gene TRBJ1-4; D perhaps matches TRBD1 (6 bases). The CDR3 DNA is TGTGCCAGCAGCTTAGCAGGGGGTGAAAAACTGTTTTTT. It is translated as CASSLAGGEKLFF.